This T cell receptor (beta chain) derives from a study of blood T cell repertoires in COVID-19. Original methodology: Estimation of nucleated cell counts was performed using reference gene primer amplification. The repertoire was sequenced with immunoSEQ multiplex PCR; TCRdb's copy has only in-frame clones and lacks some. V and J calls and clone size are those listed in that table; D and trimming were worked out from the DNA. The table has a few hundred thousand clones, approximately 80% seen once; the top ten hold 6.5% to 8.5%. Per the germline V gene, CDR1 is LGHNA and CDR2 is YSLEER. V gave up 1 base and J gave up 5 bases; unmatched junction bases: 6. This CDR3 is built from 15 residues.

V usage is TRBV4-3 and J usage is TRBJ1-2, with TRBD1 matching over 8 bases. The sequencing sample was made of PBMCs or T cells enriched from blood (not recorded which). The clonotype originates from a woman aged 40 to 55 with acute COVID-19. The CDR3 sequence: CASSQGLQGGYGYTF. DNA for the CDR3: TGCGCCAGCAGCCAAGGACTACAGGGGGGGTATGGCTACACCTTC.